Presented here are 19 T cell receptor beta chains from one specimen sequenced in a study of CD8+ T cells in alopecia areata (dated by TCRdb to the late 2010s). Library preparation used the immunoSEQ multiplex PCR assay. For TCR sequencing, RNA was extracted from every sample and reverse transcribed into cDNA to serve as template. The table was pulled from immuneACCESS by TCRdb, which kept in-frame rearrangements only. Such tables lose some clones; where checked, under half of the loss comes from unresolved V genes, and the rest has no known cause. The sample data list about 110,000 clones, and roughly 55% of these were observed just once. The top ten clonotypes cover 23% of the sample. Sequencing was performed on NKG2D-low CD8+ T cells sorted from blood. The meaning of the sample's cell subset or site label: sorted CD8+ NKG2D-low blood T cells. Every receptor here comes from a human donor with alopecia areata.

CDR3 DNA: TGTGCCAGCGTTTCTACCGGGTGGGGGTCCGACACTGAAGCTTTCTTT. Its translation is CASVSTGWGSDTEAFF. The chain is built from TRBV7-9 and TRBJ1-1; weak D call: TRBD1 (5 bases). The V and J ends lost 8 bases and 3 bases respectively, with 22 bases between them. In germline, CDR1 is SEHNR, CDR2 FQNEAQ (reference sequence). The CDR3 runs 16 residues.

The gene calls are TRBV27 and TRBJ2-3, with TRBD2 identical over 7 bases. CDR1 is MNHEY and CDR2 is SMNVEV in the germline V gene (reference sequence). The CDR3 contains 13 residues. V was pared by 6 bases and J by 5 bases, with 5 bases of the junction left unmatched. CDR3 loop: CASRGLGEDTQYF. In DNA, the CDR3 is TGTGCCAGCAGAGGACTAGGGGAAGATACGCAGTATTTT.

V and J are TRBV9 and TRBJ2-2; the D is unclear. Trimming pared 4 bases from V and 3 bases from J, leaving 10 bases between. Germline CDR1 and CDR2: SGDLS and YYNGEE. This CDR3 contains 14 residues. The CDR3 bases are TGTGCCAGCAGCTCTATCCAGGACACCGGGGAGCTGTTTTTT. This encodes CASSSIQDTGELFF.

The chain uses TRBV7-9 and TRBJ2-7, with D unresolved. Germline V gives CDR1 SEHNR, CDR2 FQNEAQ (reference sequence). This CDR3 contains 12 residues. V dropped 8 bases and J dropped 5 bases, with 13 bases sitting between them. The CDR3 is CASGRRVNEQYF. The CDR3 region has the DNA TGTGCCAGCGGCCGAAGGGTCAACGAGCAGTACTTC.

In this sample, this clone turned up a few times. The V and J genes are TRBV30 and TRBJ2-1, with D possibly being TRBD2 (6 bases). The CDR3 length is 12 residues. V gave up 4 bases and J gave up 4 bases, with 8 bases separating them. Germline CDR1 is GTSNPN and CDR2 is SVGIG (reference sequence). The CDR3 here is CAWNAGYNEQFF. CDR3 nucleotides: TGTGCCTGGAATGCGGGATACAATGAGCAGTTCTTC. Filled out from reference TRBV30 and TRBJ2-1, the complete variable domain reads SQTIHQWPATLVQPVGSPLSLECTVEGTSNPNLYWYRQAAGRGLQLLFYSVGIGQISSEVPQNLSASRPQDRQFILSSKKLLLSDSGFYLCAWNAGYNEQFFGPGTRLTVL.

The sample holds a few counts of this clone. V and J are TRBV7-4 and TRBJ2-7; D gene unclear. The germline gives CDR1 SGHVT, CDR2 SQSDAQ. V was clipped by 1 base and J by 2 bases, with 12 bases between them. The CDR3 spans 15 residues. The CDR3 DNA sequence: TGTGCCAGCAGCTTAGACGTTGGCAGTGCCTACGAGCAGTACTTC. Its translation is CASSLDVGSAYEQYF.

V is TRBV7-9 and J is TRBJ2-1; perhaps TRBD2 as D (6 bases). CDR3 length equals 14 residues. With 10 bases removed from V and 5 bases from J, the gap between germline ends came to 18 bases. Germline-derived CDR1 and CDR2 are SEHNR and FQNEAQ (reference sequence). The CDR3 nucleotides read TGTGCCACCGGCTGGCGGGAAAGAAACAATGAGCAGTTCTTC. Its protein is CATGWRERNNEQFF.

The chain is built from TRBV5-4 and TRBJ2-7, with 8 bases identical to TRBD1. The CDR3 has 14 residues. CDR1 and CDR2 from the germline V gene are SGHNT and YYREEE (reference sequence). After removal of 1 base from V and 1 base from J, the junction contained 1 base not matched to a gene. CDR3 region: CASSLRTGSYEQYF. CDR3 nucleotide sequence: TGTGCCAGCAGCTTGAGGACAGGGTCCTACGAGCAGTACTTC.

The genes are TRBV4-1 and TRBJ1-1; D is perhaps TRBD1 (5 bases). Trimming shortened V by 0 bases and J by 4 bases, and 9 bases separated the two germline ends. This CDR3 comprises 14 residues. CDR1 MGHRA and CDR2 YSYEKL come from the germline V gene. CDR3 in DNA: TGCGCCAGCAGCCAAGATTCCAGGGTCACTGAAGCTTTCTTT. It yields the protein CASSQDSRVTEAFF.

The chain's CDR3 is CSVAGNSYNEQFF. Here the CDR3 DNA reads TGCAGCGTTGCCGGGAACTCCTACAATGAGCAGTTCTTC. The chain is built from TRBV29-1 and TRBJ2-1; possible D gene TRBD2, 5 bases. This CDR3 contains 13 residues. The V end lost 4 bases, the J end lost 0 bases, and 7 bases lay between the germline ends. The germline V gene has CDR1 SQVTM and CDR2 ANQGSEA.

The rearrangement links TRBV7-6 to TRBJ2-7; D is tentatively TRBD1 or TRBD2 (5 bases each). V was pared by 5 bases and J by 3 bases, with 17 bases between. The CDR3 extends over 15 amino acids. CDR1 is SGHVS, CDR2 FNYEAQ, per germline. CDR3 amino acids: CASSLQRDGFYEQYF. The CDR3, as DNA: TGTGCCAGCAGCCTCCAACGGGACGGTTTCTACGAGCAGTACTTC. The variable domain in full, completed from reference TRBV7-6 and TRBJ2-7, reads GAGVSQSPRYKVTKRGQDVALRCDPISGHVSLYWYRQALGQGPEFLTYFNYEAQQDKSGLPNDRFSAERPEGSISTLTIQRTEQRDSAMYRCASSLQRDGFYEQYFGPGTRLTVT.

The chain carries TRBV2 and TRBJ2-7; D unclear. CDR1 and CDR2 from the germline V gene are SNHLY and FYNNEI. The CDR3 has 11 amino acids. Trimming took off 7 bases at V and 4 bases at J, with 8 bases between the two ends. In DNA, the CDR3 is TGTGCCAGCAAGGGTCGGTACGAGCAGTACTTC. Its protein is CASKGRYEQYF.

CDR3 region: CASSSRQGNSSGANVLTF. Here the CDR3 DNA reads TGTGCCAGCAGCTCCCGACAGGGAAACAGCTCTGGGGCCAACGTCCTGACTTTC. The chain joins TRBV7-9 to TRBJ2-6; 7 bases are shared with TRBD1. This CDR3 has 18 amino acids. Germline CDR1 and CDR2: SEHNR and FQNEAQ (reference sequence). Trimming took 4 bases from V and 0 from J; bases not matched to a gene: 9.

This chain uses TRBV7-9 with TRBJ1-2, with TRBD1 matching over 8 bases. The CDR3 covers 17 residues. Germline trimming cut 0 bases from V and 4 bases from J; bases unmatched to any gene: 10. Germline assignment: CDR1 SEHNR and CDR2 FQNEAQ (reference sequence). Here the CDR3 reads CASSLAQGAARLYGYTF. CDR3 DNA sequence: TGTGCCAGCAGCTTAGCGCAGGGGGCGGCTCGCCTCTATGGCTACACCTTC.

V is TRBV6-5 and J is TRBJ2-7; 7 positions agree with TRBD1. The V segment lost 0 bases and the J segment 9 bases; nucleotides outside the gene matches: 14. The CDR3 extends over 16 amino acids. Germline V gene sequence: CDR1 MNHEY, CDR2 SVGAGI. The CDR3, as DNA: TGTGCCAGCAGTTACTCGATTCGAGGGCAGGGGGTAATGCAGTACTTC. It encodes CASSYSIRGQGVMQYF.

A word on this clone: The same CDR3 arises from other DNA sequences in this sample as well. The chain uses TRBV29-1 and TRBJ2-2; tentative D call: TRBD1 (6 bases). Per germline, CDR1 SQVTM and CDR2 ANQGSEA. CDR3 length: 16 amino acids. The V end was cut by 2 bases, the J end by 5 bases, with 18 bases between. This CDR3 is CSVEFISQGITGELFF. The CDR3 nucleotides read TGCAGCGTTGAATTTATTAGTCAGGGGATAACCGGGGAGCTGTTTTTT.

This chain joins TRBV6-5 and TRBJ1-2, with no clear D. From germline, CDR1 is MNHEY and CDR2 SVGAGI. CDR3 size: 13 residues. Trimming removed 6 bases at V and 3 bases at J, with 11 bases between. The CDR3 DNA is TGTGCCAGCAGCCCCTACGGGGACTATGGCTACACCTTC. This gives the protein CASSPYGDYGYTF.

The chain has TRBV7-3 and TRBJ2-7; D is unclear. The length of the CDR3 is 13 residues. The germline CDR1 and CDR2 sequences are SGHTA and FQGTGA. Trimming pared 5 bases from V and 6 bases from J, leaving 14 bases between. The CDR3 reads CASSPSPDLEQYF. CDR3 nucleotide sequence: TGTGCCAGCAGCCCTTCCCCAGACCTCGAGCAGTACTTC.

About this clone: An end of the junction does not agree with germline; a read error may underlie this. The V call is TRBV30, the J call TRBJ1-1, with D possibly being TRBD1 (5 bases). Germline lookup yields CDR1 GTSNPN and CDR2 SVGIG (reference sequence). The CDR3 runs 13 residues. In DNA form, the CDR3 reads TGTGCCTGGAGACCGACAGTGAATACTGAAGCTTTCTTT. This sequence encodes CAWRPTVNTEAFF.